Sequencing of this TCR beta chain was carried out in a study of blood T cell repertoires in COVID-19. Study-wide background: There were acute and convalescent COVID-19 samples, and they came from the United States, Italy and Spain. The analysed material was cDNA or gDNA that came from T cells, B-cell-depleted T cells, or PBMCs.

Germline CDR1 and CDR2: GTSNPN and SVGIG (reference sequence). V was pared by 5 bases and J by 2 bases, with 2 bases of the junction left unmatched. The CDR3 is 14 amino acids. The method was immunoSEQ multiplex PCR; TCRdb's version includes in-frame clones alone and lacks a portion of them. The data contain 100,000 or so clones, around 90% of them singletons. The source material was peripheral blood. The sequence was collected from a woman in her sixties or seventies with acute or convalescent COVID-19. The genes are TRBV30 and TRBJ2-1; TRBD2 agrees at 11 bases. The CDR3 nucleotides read TGTGCCTGGGTAGCGGGAGGGCCCTACAATGAGCAGTTCTTC. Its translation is CAWVAGGPYNEQFF.